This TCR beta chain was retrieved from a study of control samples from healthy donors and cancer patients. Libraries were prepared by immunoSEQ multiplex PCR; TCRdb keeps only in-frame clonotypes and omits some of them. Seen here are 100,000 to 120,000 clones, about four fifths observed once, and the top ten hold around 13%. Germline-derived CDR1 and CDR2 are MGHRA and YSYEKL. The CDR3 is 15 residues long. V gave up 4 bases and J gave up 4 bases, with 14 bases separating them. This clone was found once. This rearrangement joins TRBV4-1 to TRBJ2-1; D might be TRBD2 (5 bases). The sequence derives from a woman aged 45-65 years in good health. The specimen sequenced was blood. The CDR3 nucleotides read TGCGCCAGCAGCCGCTCGGGATTGGGATACAATGAGCAGTTCTTC. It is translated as CASSRSGLGYNEQFF.